The T cell receptor beta chain under discussion was sequenced for a study of blood T cell repertoires in COVID-19 (TCRdb year 2020). For context, the study as a whole: Collaborator samples came from the United States, Italy and Spain and covered acute and convalescent phases of COVID-19. The prospective study material was composed of cDNA or gDNA derived from T cells, B-cell-depleted T cells, or PBMCs. Deeply sampled blood TCRbeta repertoires from subjects exposed to, actively infected with, or recovered from COVID-19 were included in the dataset. A freely available public database, intended as a resource for researchers studying the immune response to SARS-CoV-2, is where the repertoires were released. Samples were obtained from the ongoing ImmuneRACE study (first 160 participants) and from over a thousand subjects provided by 6 global collaborators. Nearly every sample came with metadata listing a de-identified subject ID, COVID-19 status, age in years and sex. Where available, HLA class I and class II types were taken from metadata supplied by the sample provider and were not determined by assay-based typing. Findings and caveats that apply to the study as a whole: The amount of clinical and demographic metadata varied by source and participant and was provided uncurated.

CDR1 and CDR2 (MGHDK, SYGVNS) derive from the germline V gene. The CDR3 holds 18 amino acids from the cysteine to the phenylalanine. Just the 54-base CDR3 DNA is kept, in frame starting at base 1. V is reduced by 3 bases and J by 0 bases, leaving a spacing of 19 bases between them. In the prospective study, participants were about 18 to 90 years old, resided in about two dozen geographic areas of the United States, and were enrolled through a virtual design. To assign participants to cohorts, the prospective study relied on clinical history that participants themselves reported in a screening survey and a study questionnaire. Recovered participants in ImmuneRACE Cohort 3 were defined by two consecutive negative NP/OP PCR tests, clearance by a healthcare professional, or resolution of symptoms. In the prospective study, whole blood, serum and a nasopharyngeal or oropharyngeal swab were collected from each participant by mobile phlebotomists. Prospective study participants could optionally give additional blood draws and questionnaires over an approximately 2-month period. Blood samples from the prospective study were shipped frozen or at room temperature prior to DNA extraction.

TCRbeta CDR3 regions were amplified from genomic DNA using the immunoSEQ Assay, a bias-controlled multiplex PCR. The source study handled its data this way. Nucleated cell counts per sample were estimated from amplification of reference gene primers within the assay. Sequence reads were collapsed and filtered to measure the absolute abundance of every unique TCRbeta CDR3 rearrangement. For each sample, productive Simpson clonality was calculated as the square root of Simpson's diversity index across productive rearrangements. TCRdb carries this immuneACCESS record with in-frame sequences only. Its versions omit some clonotypes, under half of them owing to an unresolved V gene in the studies checked, with the rest unexplained. V and J calls and clone size are copied from that table; D and trimming were computed from the DNA. The sample has 150,000 or so clones on record, about four fifths of them singletons. The top ten hold roughly 3.5% of the sample.

This clone came up a few times. This clone's antigen is unknown. Per-base quality was not reported, and no clone a single base away is much larger than it. This clonotype originated in a woman aged 60-75 years who had recovered from COVID-19. Sequences were obtained from PBMCs or T cells enriched from blood (not recorded which). The receptor chain draws on TRBV25-1 and TRBJ2-3, with a weak D call of TRBD1 (6 bases match). The base sequence is TGTGCCAGCAGTGACATTGTTAGGACAGCAGATAGCACAGATACGCAGTATTTT. Its translation is CASSDIVRTADSTDTQYF.